The 21 T cell receptor beta chains below were found in one sample sequenced in a study of blood T cell repertoires in COVID-19. Generated by immunoSEQ multiplex PCR, the TCRdb table keeps only in-frame clones and is missing some. The table records about 400,000 clones, roughly 87% of them present only once. Sequencing was carried out using PBMCs or T cells enriched from blood (not recorded which). The source is a woman younger than 45 who had recovered from COVID-19.

The J gene is TRBJ1-5, the V gene TRBV6-1, with a tentative D call TRBD1 (6 bases). The CDR3 is made up of 14 amino acids. Per the germline V gene, CDR1 is MNHNS and CDR2 is SASEGT. Trimming removed 2 bases at V and 7 bases at J, with 12 bases between. CDR3 amino acids: CASSERYRDQPQHF. Written as DNA, the CDR3 is TGTGCCAGCAGTGAACGGTACAGGGACCAGCCCCAGCATTTT.

This chain links TRBV7-2 with TRBJ2-1; D unclear. Deletions cut 0 bases from V and 7 bases from J, with 7 bases between. Germline-derived CDR1 and CDR2 are SGHTA and FQGNSA. The CDR3 is 13 amino acids. The CDR3 DNA reads as TGTGCCAGCAGCTTAGCTTACGGGAATGAGCAGTTCTTC. Its protein is CASSLAYGNEQFF.

J is TRBJ1-4 and V is TRBV27; weak D call: TRBD1 (5 bases). Germline V lookup: CDR1 MNHEY, CDR2 SMNVEV (reference sequence). Trimming cost V 8 bases and J 7 bases, with 17 bases left between them. The CDR3 length is 14 residues. The CDR3 region has the DNA TGTGCCAGCTCCCGCGGGGGGTCCAGTGAAAAACTGTTTTTT. It yields the protein CASSRGGSSEKLFF. The variable domain in full, completed from reference TRBV27 and TRBJ1-4, reads EAQVTQNPRYLITVTGKKLTVTCSQNMNHEYMSWYRQDPGLGLRQIYYSMNVEVTDKGDVPEGYKVSRKEKRNFPLILESPSPNQTSLYFCASSRGGSSEKLFFGSGTQLSVL.

This chain connects TRBV7-6 to TRBJ2-3; D perhaps matches TRBD1 (6 bases). V dropped 6 bases and J dropped 1 base, with 14 bases sitting between them. The CDR3 spans 15 residues. CDR1 is SGHVS, CDR2 FNYEAQ, per germline. CDR3 in amino acids: CASSHGDTRTDTQYF. For the CDR3, the DNA is TGTGCCAGCAGTCATGGGGACACACGCACAGATACGCAGTATTTT.

The rearrangement links TRBV19 to TRBJ1-2; D is unclear. CDR1 LNHDA and CDR2 SQIVND come from the germline V gene (reference sequence). This CDR3 comprises 13 residues. V was clipped by 5 bases and J by 6 bases, with 13 bases between them. Written as DNA, the CDR3 is TGTGCCAGTAGTTGGAGCGGTAAGGATGGCTACACCTTC. This gives the protein CASSWSGKDGYTF.

CDR3 residues: CASSLPRDMPPYEQYF. DNA of the CDR3: TGTGCCAGCAGTTTACCCCGGGACATGCCGCCCTACGAGCAGTACTTC. The chain employs TRBV28 and TRBJ2-7; D may be TRBD1 (6 bases). The germline gives CDR1 MDHEN, CDR2 SYDVKM. V was clipped by 2 bases and J by 2 bases, with 16 bases between them. CDR3 length: 16 amino acids.

The rearrangement uses TRBV10-3 and TRBJ2-4; D not resolved. V lost 6 bases and J lost 0, with 9 bases in between. Germline CDR1 reads ENHRY; CDR2 reads SYGVKD. This CDR3 is 14 amino acids long. The CDR3 region has the DNA TGTGCCATCAGCAGCGAACTAGCCAAAAACATTCAGTACTTC. It specifies CAISSELAKNIQYF.

This sequence joins TRBV4-2 and TRBJ2-7; TRBD2 agrees at 11 bases. The CDR3 extends over 16 amino acids. The germline V gene has CDR1 LGHNA and CDR2 YNFKEQ. V shed 4 bases and J 3 bases; nucleotides not matched to a gene: 8. This CDR3 is CASSRSLAGGVYEQYF. In DNA, the CDR3 is TGTGCCAGCAGCCGGAGTCTAGCGGGGGGCGTCTACGAGCAGTACTTC.

This rearrangement joins TRBV15 to TRBJ2-7; 9 bases agree with TRBD1. From germline, CDR1 is LNHNV and CDR2 YYDKDF (reference sequence). The CDR3 is 15 amino acids. Unmatched junction bases numbered 6, after V lost 1 base and J lost 5 bases. The CDR3 spells CATSRANRGRDEQYF. The CDR3 DNA is TGTGCCACCAGCAGAGCCAACAGGGGGCGCGACGAGCAGTACTTC. Looking up the rest from reference TRBV15 and TRBJ2-7 gives the full variable domain: DAMVIQNPRYQVTQFGKPVTLSCSQTLNHNVMYWYQQKSSQAPKLLFHYYDKDFNNEADTPDNFQSRRPNTSFCFLDIRSPGLGDTAMYLCATSRANRGRDEQYFGPGTRLTVT.

The chain has TRBV7-2 and TRBJ2-3, with 12 bases identical to TRBD2. The germline CDR1 and CDR2 sequences are SGHTA and FQGNSA. V was pared by 5 bases and J by 3 bases, with 9 bases of the junction left unmatched. The CDR3 is 17 amino acids. Here the CDR3 reads CASSQGLAGRTTDTQYF. The CDR3 DNA follows: TGTGCCAGCAGCCAAGGACTAGCGGGACGCACAACAGATACGCAGTATTTT.

The chain employs TRBV11-2 and TRBJ2-7, with D tentatively TRBD2 (5 bases). V lost 6 bases to trimming and J lost 2 bases, with 29 bases between them. The length of the CDR3 is 19 residues. Germline CDR1 and CDR2: SGHAT and FQNNGV. CDR3 bases: TGTGCCAGCAGTCCAAAAAGTGGGTTCGGGCCATCTAGCCCCTACGAGCAGTACTTC. This encodes CASSPKSGFGPSSPYEQYF. Together with reference TRBV11-2 and TRBJ2-7, the CDR3 gives the full variable domain: EAGVAQSPRYKIIEKRQSVAFWCNPISGHATLYWYQQILGQGPKLLIQFQNNGVVDDSQLPKDRFSAERLKGVDSTLKIQPAKLEDSAVYLCASSPKSGFGPSSPYEQYFGPGTRLTVT.

The V and J genes are TRBV29-1 and TRBJ2-7, with a weak D call TRBD2 (6 bases). V was cut by 2 bases and J by 3 bases, with 11 bases left in between. Germline lookup yields CDR1 SQVTM and CDR2 ANQGSEA. The CDR3 extends over 13 amino acids. CDR3 sequence: CSVEMVGSYEQYF. The CDR3 region has the DNA TGCAGCGTTGAAATGGTCGGGAGCTACGAGCAGTACTTC.

The genes are TRBV29-1 and TRBJ1-5; D gene unclear. The CDR3 has 15 residues. V dropped 5 bases and J dropped 0 bases, with 14 bases sitting between them. Per germline, CDR1 SQVTM and CDR2 ANQGSEA. The CDR3 protein is CSVPGAINSNQPQHF. The CDR3 DNA reads as TGCAGCGTTCCGGGAGCCATAAATAGCAATCAGCCCCAGCATTTT.

The V and J genes are TRBV29-1 and TRBJ1-5; D is perhaps TRBD1 (5 bases). V lost 6 bases and J 4 bases, leaving 16 bases between the germline ends. Germline CDR1 reads SQVTM; CDR2 reads ANQGSEA. The CDR3 covers 14 residues. CDR3 in amino acids: CSVAKGTSNQPQHF. In DNA, the CDR3 is TGCAGCGTAGCCAAAGGGACTTCTAATCAGCCCCAGCATTTT.

V and J are TRBV10-3 and TRBJ2-7, with 12 bases aligning to TRBD1. This CDR3 is 15 amino acids long. Germline CDR1 and CDR2: ENHRY and SYGVKD. Here the CDR3 DNA reads TGTGCTTCACACCCTGGGGGACAGGGGGCCAACGAGCAGTACTTC. Protein product: CASHPGGQGANEQYF.

V usage is TRBV10-3 and J usage is TRBJ1-1; the D is unclear. Trimming took off 1 base at V and 0 bases at J, with 6 bases between the two ends. Germline V lookup: CDR1 ENHRY, CDR2 SYGVKD. CDR3 size: 14 residues. The chain's CDR3 is CAISEYSMNTEAFF. Written as DNA, the CDR3 is TGTGCCATCAGTGAGTACAGCATGAACACTGAAGCTTTCTTT.

The chain uses TRBV11-2 and TRBJ1-5; a possible D gene is TRBD1 (6 bases). The CDR3 is 13 amino acids. V lost 5 bases and J lost 7, with 12 bases in between. CDR1 is SGHAT, CDR2 FQNNGV, per germline. CDR3 residues: CASSRQERQPQHF. The CDR3 DNA is TGTGCCAGCAGCCGACAGGAGAGGCAGCCCCAGCATTTT.

The chain links TRBV5-5 to TRBJ1-2; the D is unclear. The CDR3 extends over 15 amino acids. The V end was cut by 0 bases, the J end by 0 bases, with 9 bases between. Germline V lookup: CDR1 SGHKS, CDR2 YYEKEE (reference sequence). The CDR3 here is CASSLGHSANYGYTF. In nucleotides, the CDR3 is TGTGCCAGCAGCTTGGGACATTCAGCTAACTATGGCTACACCTTC.

The chain joins TRBV6-5 to TRBJ2-3; a possible D gene is TRBD2 (7 bases). The CDR3 contains 15 residues. The V end was cut by 4 bases, the J end by 6 bases, with 17 bases between. Per the germline V gene, CDR1 is MNHEY and CDR2 is SVGAGI. The CDR3 protein is CASSWVWGGKDTQYF. The CDR3 nucleotides read TGTGCCAGCAGTTGGGTGTGGGGGGGCAAGGATACGCAGTATTTT.

The CDR3 bases are TGTGCCAGCAGTTCCCCGGGACAGGGGTACAATTCACCCCTCCACTTT. This translates into CASSSPGQGYNSPLHF. V is TRBV28 and J is TRBJ1-6; 10 nucleotides agree with TRBD1. The J segment lost 7 bases and the V segment lost 4 bases, leaving 7 bases of the junction unmatched. CDR1 is MDHEN and CDR2 is SYDVKM in the germline V gene. This CDR3 is 16 amino acids long.

The gene calls are TRBV6-1 and TRBJ2-5, with 7 bases that match TRBD2. The CDR3 has 14 amino acids. Germline V gene sequence: CDR1 MNHNS, CDR2 SASEGT. V shed 0 bases, J shed 5 bases, and the junction held 3 bases outside the gene matches. CDR3 DNA: TGTGCCAGCAGTGAAGCCGGGGGGAGGGAGACCCAGTACTTC. Amino acid sequence: CASSEAGGRETQYF.